These 31 T cell receptor beta chains originate from one sample sequenced in a study of cytomegalovirus exposure and HLA in healthy donors. Use of 60 Vbeta and 13 Jbeta primers characterized the PCR. Assay: immunoSEQ multiplex PCR; the TCRdb copy retains only in-frame clones and omits some. The sample lists about 190,000 clones, about four fifths occurring once. Sequenced: PBMCs. All receptors come from a woman aged 30 to 39 in good health and CMV-seropositive.

The chain employs TRBV28 and TRBJ2-5, with 7 nucleotides matching TRBD1. TRBJ2-7 explains the end of the DNA better; the J call may be wrong. CDR3 length: 13 residues. Germline V gives CDR1 MDHEN, CDR2 SYDVKM. CDR3 region: CASRDSVSYEQYF. The CDR3 coding sequence is TGTGCCAGCCGGGACAGCGTCTCCTACGAGCAGTACTTC.

In this sample, this clone turned up once. The chain joins TRBV15 to TRBJ1-2; D perhaps matches TRBD1 (5 bases). Germline values: CDR1 LNHNV, CDR2 YYDKDF (reference sequence). The CDR3 has 13 amino acids. Trimming removed 9 bases at V and 2 bases at J, with 13 bases between. The CDR3 nucleotides read TGTGCCACGTCGACAGACAAGAACTATGGCTACACCTTC. This translates into CATSTDKNYGYTF. The variable domain in full, with the rest retrieved from reference TRBV15 and TRBJ1-2, is DAMVIQNPRYQVTQFGKPVTLSCSQTLNHNVMYWYQQKSSQAPKLLFHYYDKDFNNEADTPDNFQSRRPNTSFCFLDIRSPGLGDTAMYLCATSTDKNYGYTFGSGTRLTVV.

About this clone itself: In the same sample, other DNA sequences code for this CDR3. The chain recombines TRBV5-6 with TRBJ1-5; D is undetermined. The CDR3 totals 13 residues. Germline V gives CDR1 SGHDT, CDR2 YYEEEE. The V end was cut by 1 base, the J end by 4 bases, with 6 bases between. CDR3 region: CASSLSGNQPQHF. The CDR3 region has the DNA TGTGCCAGCAGCTTGTCGGGTAATCAGCCCCAGCATTTT.

The chain combines TRBV2 with TRBJ2-7, with 11 positions matching TRBD2. Germline CDR1 reads SNHLY; CDR2 reads FYNNEI. With 2 bases clipped from V and 3 bases from J, the junction kept 12 bases outside the gene matches. The CDR3 runs 18 residues. CDR3: CASSEPNPPLAGDYEQYF. The CDR3 bases are TGTGCCAGCAGTGAACCAAATCCGCCACTAGCGGGAGACTACGAGCAGTACTTC.

J is TRBJ2-2 and V is TRBV19; 11 bases fit TRBD2. The CDR3 runs to 16 residues. V lost 7 bases to trimming and J lost 7 bases; unmatched junction nucleotides: 11. The germline CDR1 and CDR2 sequences are LNHDA and SQIVND (reference sequence). CDR3 in amino acids: CASTTLAGGLGGELFF. The DNA of the CDR3 is TGTGCCAGTACCACTCTAGCGGGAGGCTTGGGCGGGGAGCTGTTTTTT.

V usage is TRBV6-1 and J usage is TRBJ2-6, with D hard to call. Germline V gives CDR1 MNHNS, CDR2 SASEGT. Trimming removed 0 bases from V and 0 bases from J, with 15 bases in between. The CDR3 runs 19 residues. This CDR3 reads CASSEAWARTFSGANVLTF. Written as DNA, the CDR3 is TGTGCCAGCAGTGAAGCGTGGGCACGAACTTTCTCTGGGGCCAACGTCCTGACTTTC.

As to this clone: The germline gene is not matched at one end of the junction; a read error may be the cause. The chain is built from TRBV18 and TRBJ2-1; possibly TRBD1 for D (6 bases). CDR3 length: 13 residues. Germline values: CDR1 KGHSH, CDR2 LQKENI. The CDR3 loop reads CASPPPGVNEQFF. Written as DNA, the CDR3 is TGTGCCAGCCCACCTCCAGGGGTCAATGAGCAGTTCTTC. Variable domain in full (rest from reference TRBV18 and TRBJ2-1): NAGVMQNPRHLVRRRGQEARLRCSPMKGHSHVYWYRQLPEEGLKFMVYLQKENIIDESGMPKERFSAEFPKEGPSILRIQQVVRGDSAAYFCASPPPGVNEQFFGPGTRLTVL.

V and J are TRBV5-4 and TRBJ2-3; D perhaps matches TRBD1 (6 bases). V lost 3 bases, J lost 2 bases, and 16 bases lay in between. The CDR3 consists of 16 residues. Germline-derived CDR1 and CDR2 are SGHNT and YYREEE (reference sequence). DNA for the CDR3: TGTGCCAGCAGCTCGGGCAGGGGAATTTACACAGATACGCAGTATTTT. It translates to CASSSGRGIYTDTQYF.

This clone was seen a few times. The chain uses TRBV5-1 and TRBJ2-7; D gene uncertain. V was cut by 5 bases and J by 8 bases, with 14 bases left in between. This CDR3 is built from 12 residues. In germline, CDR1 is SGHRS, CDR2 YFSETQ. The CDR3 DNA is TGCGCCAGCAGTCCCTTAGGAGAAAAGCAGTACTTC. Its translation: CASSPLGEKQYF.

The chain links TRBV2 to TRBJ1-3; D perhaps matches TRBD1 (6 bases). CDR3 length equals 15 residues. Germline V CDR1 and CDR2: SNHLY, FYNNEI. With 7 bases removed from V and 0 bases from J, the gap between germline ends came to 13 bases. CDR3 loop: CASKSDSYSGNTIYF. CDR3 in DNA: TGTGCCAGCAAGTCGGACAGTTACTCTGGAAACACCATATATTTT.

The chain joins TRBV5-8 to TRBJ2-5; a weak D match, TRBD2 (6 bases). Germline V gene sequence: CDR1 SGHTS, CDR2 YDEGEE. This CDR3 comprises 16 residues. Deletions cut 4 bases from V and 5 bases from J, with 21 bases between. The CDR3 spells CASSPGRGGRSETQYF. CDR3 nucleotides: TGTGCCAGCAGCCCGGGAAGGGGAGGAAGAAGTGAGACCCAGTACTTC.

As for this clone: One end of the junction does not line up with germline, which may come from a read error. The chain carries TRBV7-9 and TRBJ2-7; 13 bases fit TRBD2. The CDR3 spans 16 residues. Germline CDR1 reads SEHNR; CDR2 reads FQNEAQ (reference sequence). The CDR3 sequence: CSSSVPGTSGEVGKYF. The CDR3 DNA reads TGTTCCAGCAGCGTCCCCGGGACTAGCGGGGAAGTAGGAAAGTACTTC. Looking up the rest from reference TRBV7-9 and TRBJ2-7 gives the full variable domain: DTGVSQNPRHKITKRGQNVTFRCDPISEHNRLYWYRQTLGQGPEFLTYFQNEAQLEKSRLLSDRFSAERPKGSFSTLEIQRTEQGDSAMYLCSSSVPGTSGEVGKYFGPGTRLTVT.

The chain employs TRBV15 and TRBJ2-7, with D possibly TRBD2 on 5 matching bases. This CDR3 is 15 amino acids long. V was trimmed by 0 bases and J by 1 base, leaving 10 bases between them. Germline V gene data show CDR1 as LNHNV and CDR2 as YYDKDF (reference sequence). Written as DNA, the CDR3 is TGTGCCACCAGCAGAGATCGCGGACTTTCCTACGAGCAGTACTTC. It specifies CATSRDRGLSYEQYF.

The chain has TRBV25-1 and TRBJ1-2, with 7 bases aligning to TRBD1. This CDR3 spans 11 amino acids. Per germline, CDR1 MGHDK and CDR2 SYGVNS. Trimming at V came to 6 bases and at J to 6 bases, leaving 1 base not matched to a gene. The CDR3 is CASRQGNGYTF. Here the CDR3 DNA reads TGTGCCAGCAGACAGGGGAATGGCTACACCTTC.

The V and J genes are TRBV6-5 and TRBJ2-5; D uncertain. Per the germline V gene, CDR1 is MNHEY and CDR2 is SVGAGI. CDR3 size: 14 residues. Trimming removed 0 bases at V and 0 bases at J, with 5 bases between. The CDR3 DNA reads TGTGCCAGCAGTTACTCGGCAGACCAAGAGACCCAGTACTTC. This codes for CASSYSADQETQYF.

The chain carries TRBV11-1 and TRBJ2-2; 10 bases fit TRBD1. Germline V gene data show CDR1 as SGHAT and CDR2 as FQDESV (reference sequence). This CDR3 comprises 15 residues. V was clipped by 2 bases and J by 4 bases; unmatched bases: 1. CDR3 sequence: CASSLRDRGTGELFF. The CDR3, as DNA: TGTGCCAGCAGCTTAAGGGACAGGGGCACCGGGGAGCTGTTTTTT.

This sequence joins TRBV13 and TRBJ2-2, with TRBD2 as a possible D gene (6 bases). CDR3 length: 15 residues. Trimming shortened V by 5 bases and J by 2 bases, and 12 bases separated the two germline ends. Germline V gives CDR1 PRHDT, CDR2 FYEKMQ (reference sequence). CDR3 DNA sequence: TGTGCCAGCAGCCCAGCGGGCGGTAACACCGGGGAGCTGTTTTTT. Encoded protein: CASSPAGGNTGELFF.

The chain carries TRBV7-8 and TRBJ1-2; unclear D gene. Germline V lookup: CDR1 SGHVS, CDR2 FQNEAQ. The CDR3 runs 15 residues. The V end was cut by 5 bases, the J end by 4 bases, with 17 bases between. The CDR3 protein is CASSPRATVPYGYTF. The CDR3 nucleotides read TGTGCCAGCAGCCCACGAGCGACTGTTCCCTATGGCTACACCTTC.

The rearrangement links TRBV4-2 to TRBJ1-2; tentative D call: TRBD1 (5 bases). V dropped 0 bases and J dropped 4 bases, with 9 bases sitting between them. Germline CDR1 reads LGHNA; CDR2 reads YNFKEQ. This CDR3 is built from 14 residues. CDR3 sequence reads: CASSQEGAGYGYTF. The CDR3 bases are TGTGCCAGCAGCCAAGAAGGGGCTGGCTATGGCTACACCTTC.

This clone was seen a handful of times. The V gene is TRBV7-9, the J gene TRBJ1-2; 8 bases align to TRBD1. The germline CDR1 and CDR2 sequences are SEHNR and FQNEAQ (reference sequence). The CDR3 has 13 amino acids. The V gene end was trimmed by 1 base and the J gene end by 7 bases; junction bases not matched to a gene: 2. The CDR3 spells CASSLGDRSGYTF. The CDR3 coding sequence is TGTGCCAGCAGCTTAGGGGACAGGAGTGGCTACACCTTC. The variable domain in full, with the rest retrieved from reference TRBV7-9 and TRBJ1-2, is DTGVSQNPRHKITKRGQNVTFRCDPISEHNRLYWYRQTLGQGPEFLTYFQNEAQLEKSRLLSDRFSAERPKGSFSTLEIQRTEQGDSAMYLCASSLGDRSGYTFGSGTRLTVV.

The chain uses TRBV28 and TRBJ2-7, with D maybe TRBD2 (5 bases). Trimming removed 8 bases at V and 4 bases at J, with 15 bases between. CDR3 size: 13 residues. Germline V CDR1 and CDR2: MDHEN, SYDVKM. The CDR3 spells CASWGIRGYEQYF. CDR3 nucleotide sequence: TGTGCCAGCTGGGGAATTAGAGGGTACGAGCAGTACTTC. The variable domain in full, with the rest retrieved from reference TRBV28 and TRBJ2-7, is DVKVTQSSRYLVKRTGEKVFLECVQDMDHENMFWYRQDPGLGLRLIYFSYDVKMKEKGDIPEGYSVSREKKERFSLILESASTNQTSMYLCASWGIRGYEQYFGPGTRLTVT.

The V call is TRBV6-4, the J call TRBJ2-3; TRBD2 agrees at 7 bases. Germline V CDR1 and CDR2: MRHNA, SNTAGT. V gave up 3 bases and J gave up 4 bases; unmatched junction bases: 10. The CDR3 is made up of 16 amino acids. This chain's CDR3 is CASSETSIGGPDTQYF. As DNA, the CDR3 is TGTGCCAGCAGTGAGACTAGCATCGGAGGTCCAGATACGCAGTATTTT.

J is TRBJ2-5 and V is TRBV7-9; perhaps TRBD2 as D (5 bases). The CDR3 contains 11 residues. V dropped 10 bases and J dropped 1 base, with 7 bases sitting between them. Germline values: CDR1 SEHNR, CDR2 FQNEAQ (reference sequence). In DNA form, the CDR3 reads TGTGCCACAGGACTCCAAGAGACCCAGTACTTC. Amino acid sequence: CATGLQETQYF.

The chain employs TRBV12-5 and TRBJ2-1; 10 positions agree with TRBD1. V lost 0 bases to trimming and J lost 3 bases; unmatched junction nucleotides: 5. This CDR3 is 17 amino acids long. Germline CDR1 is LGHNT and CDR2 is FRNRAP. The DNA of the CDR3 is TGTGCTAGTGGTTTGGTTACCGGGACAGGGGACTACAATGAGCAGTTCTTC. This gives the protein CASGLVTGTGDYNEQFF. Together with reference TRBV12-5 and TRBJ2-1, the CDR3 gives the full variable domain: DARVTQTPRHKVTEMGQEVTMRCQPILGHNTVFWYRQTMMQGLELLAYFRNRAPLDDSGMPKDRFSAEMPDATLATLKIQPSEPRDSAVYFCASGLVTGTGDYNEQFFGPGTRLTVL.

The gene calls are TRBV5-6 and TRBJ2-3, with unresolved D. The CDR3 extends over 19 amino acids. V lost 0 bases, J lost 0 bases, and 20 bases lay in between. Germline assignment: CDR1 SGHDT and CDR2 YYEEEE. The DNA for the CDR3 is TGTGCCAGCAGCTTGGCTGCCGGGTCCCCGTTAATCAGCACAGATACGCAGTATTTT. Protein sequence: CASSLAAGSPLISTDTQYF.

The genes are TRBV28 and TRBJ2-3, with TRBD2 as a possible D gene (6 bases). This CDR3 has 14 amino acids. Deletions cut 2 bases from V and 3 bases from J, with 9 bases between. From germline, CDR1 is MDHEN and CDR2 SYDVKM. In DNA, the CDR3 is TGTGCCAGCAGTTTAGAGGGAGGTACAGATACGCAGTATTTT. This codes for CASSLEGGTDTQYF.

The chain is built from TRBV27 and TRBJ1-1; 9 bases line up with TRBD1. Germline trimming cut 2 bases from V and 4 bases from J; bases unmatched to any gene: 2. The CDR3 spans 14 residues. Germline V CDR1 and CDR2: MNHEY, SMNVEV (reference sequence). The CDR3 is CASSLGDRATEAFF. Here the CDR3 DNA reads TGTGCCAGCAGTTTAGGGGACAGGGCCACTGAAGCTTTCTTT.

With regard to this clone: The junction and the germline gene differ at one end; a read error may be behind it. The genes are TRBV5-4 and TRBJ2-3, with D maybe TRBD2 (6 bases). This CDR3 contains 17 residues. The germline gives CDR1 SGHNT, CDR2 YYREEE (reference sequence). The CDR3 DNA reads as TGTGCCCGCAGCTTGGCCGGAGGGACTGGGAGCACAGATACGCAGTATTTT. This codes for CARSLAGGTGSTDTQYF.

V and J are TRBV5-1 and TRBJ2-5; TRBD2 aligns across 11 bases. V lost 0 bases to trimming and J lost 9 bases; unmatched junction nucleotides: 13. The CDR3 totals 17 residues. In germline, CDR1 is SGHRS, CDR2 YFSETQ. As DNA, the CDR3 is TGCGCCAGCAGCTTGGGACTAGCGGGGACCCCAGAGTGGGCCCAGTACTTC. Its translation is CASSLGLAGTPEWAQYF.

V is TRBV6-1 and J is TRBJ1-6; a weak D match, TRBD1 (5 bases). The CDR3 is 13 amino acids. Per the germline V gene, CDR1 is MNHNS and CDR2 is SASEGT. V was cut by 8 bases and J by 4 bases, with 9 bases left in between. CDR3 nucleotides: TGTGCCAGCTCAGACAGTTATAATTCACCCCTCCACTTT. Its translation is CASSDSYNSPLHF.

The chain carries TRBV18 and TRBJ2-7, with TRBD1 identical over 7 bases. CDR3 size: 14 residues. V gave up 6 bases and J gave up 3 bases; unmatched junction bases: 8. CDR1 and CDR2 from the germline V gene are KGHSH and LQKENI. The CDR3 DNA follows: TGTGCCAGCTCTCAGGGGGTTTTGAACTACGAGCAGTACTTC. It specifies CASSQGVLNYEQYF.